Below are 19 T cell receptor beta chains sequenced from a single sample in a study of cytomegalovirus exposure and HLA in healthy donors. Use of 60 Vbeta and 13 Jbeta primers characterized the PCR. Sequenced by immunoSEQ multiplex PCR; TCRdb stores in-frame clones only, minus some. The sample lists approximately 190,000 clones, more than 75% occurring once. Specimen: PBMCs. The source of these receptors is a woman younger than 35 in good health and CMV-seronegative.

The chain has TRBV2 and TRBJ2-5; the D is unclear. V was trimmed by 4 bases and J by 5 bases, leaving 17 bases between them. The CDR3 runs to 15 residues. Germline CDR1 and CDR2: SNHLY and FYNNEI. The CDR3 is CASSALTGSTETQYF. CDR3 nucleotides: TGTGCCAGCAGTGCCCTGACTGGATCAACGGAGACCCAGTACTTC.

This clone was seen a handful of times. The chain recombines TRBV28 with TRBJ2-5; weak D call: TRBD1 (6 bases). The germline V and J ends were trimmed by 3 bases and 4 bases, with 12 bases remaining between them. The CDR3 has 14 residues. CDR1 is MDHEN and CDR2 is SYDVKM in the germline V gene. The CDR3 sequence is CASSFRSGAETQYF. In DNA, the CDR3 is TGTGCCAGCAGTTTCCGGTCAGGGGCAGAGACCCAGTACTTC.

The chain employs TRBV5-5 and TRBJ2-5, with D tentatively TRBD2 (6 bases). The V and J ends lost 2 bases and 1 base respectively, with 6 bases between them. The CDR3 covers 13 residues. The V gene's germline CDR1 is SGHKS and CDR2 YYEKEE (reference sequence). In DNA form, the CDR3 reads TGTGCCAGCAGCTTCGGGGGCCAAGAGACCCAGTACTTC. Its translation: CASSFGGQETQYF.

The CDR3 is CASSVEGAQETQYF. CDR3 sequence (DNA): TGTGCCAGCAGCGTAGAAGGGGCGCAGGAGACCCAGTACTTC. The chain employs TRBV9 and TRBJ2-5; D possibly corresponds to TRBD1 (5 bases). Germline CDR1 reads SGDLS; CDR2 reads YYNGEE. V was shortened by 0 bases and J by 5 bases, with 11 bases between the two germline ends. The CDR3 is made up of 14 amino acids.

This chain uses TRBV6-1 with TRBJ2-6; D is unresolved. Trimming shortened V by 8 bases and J by 2 bases, and 10 bases separated the two germline ends. The germline CDR1 and CDR2 sequences are MNHNS and SASEGT. This CDR3 has 14 amino acids. The DNA of the CDR3 is TGTGCCAGCGACCAGGCAGCTGGGGCCAACGTCCTGACTTTC. Translating it yields CASDQAAGANVLTF.

V is TRBV10-1 and J is TRBJ1-2; D remains ambiguous. Germline CDR1 is WNHNN and CDR2 is SYGVQD (reference sequence). There are 14 residues in the CDR3. V shed 11 bases and J shed 1 base, with 17 bases lying between them. The CDR3 DNA sequence: TGCGCCCCACCCCGCGTGCGAGATAACTATGGCTACACCTTC. Translating it yields CAPPRVRDNYGYTF.

This clone was counted a few times. The CDR3 DNA is TGCAGCGTTGAGGCAGACTTTAACTATGGCTACACCTTC. This sequence encodes CSVEADFNYGYTF. The rearrangement uses TRBV29-1 and TRBJ1-2; D not certain. Deletions cut 3 bases from V and 1 base from J, with 9 bases between. Germline V gene sequence: CDR1 SQVTM, CDR2 ANQGSEA. CDR3 length equals 13 residues.

The chain is built from TRBV6-6 and TRBJ2-7, with TRBD1 matching over 9 bases. CDR3 size: 15 residues. Germline V gene data show CDR1 as MNHNY and CDR2 as SVGAGI (reference sequence). Trimming removed 4 bases from V and 5 bases from J; junction bases left unmatched: 9. The CDR3 region is CASSSRDRESDEQYF. The CDR3 nucleotides read TGTGCCAGCAGTTCCCGGGACAGGGAATCGGACGAGCAGTACTTC.

The chain is built from TRBV7-2 and TRBJ2-3; 7 bases fit TRBD1. V shed 5 bases and J 2 bases; nucleotides not matched to a gene: 4. In germline, CDR1 is SGHTA, CDR2 FQGNSA. The CDR3 has 14 amino acids. CDR3 coding DNA: TGTGCCAGCAGCATGGGACAGAACACAGATACGCAGTATTTT. Translation gives CASSMGQNTDTQYF.

CDR3 region: CASVAGVSETQYF. CDR3 DNA sequence: TGCGCCAGCGTAGCGGGAGTGAGTGAGACCCAGTACTTC. The chain is built from TRBV5-1 and TRBJ2-5, with 9 nucleotides matching TRBD2. Germline V gene data show CDR1 as SGHRS and CDR2 as YFSETQ. Trimming at V came to 7 bases and at J to 5 bases, leaving 6 bases not matched to a gene. The CDR3 is 13 amino acids. The entire variable domain, with the rest obtained from reference TRBV5-1 and TRBJ2-5, is as follows: KAGVTQTPRYLIKTRGQQVTLSCSPISGHRSVSWYQQTPGQGLQFLFEYFSETQRNKGNFPGRFSGRQFSNSRSEMNVSTLELGDSALYLCASVAGVSETQYFGPGTRLLVL.

This rearrangement joins TRBV5-1 to TRBJ2-1; 10 bases line up with TRBD2. The length of the CDR3 is 15 residues. Germline V gene sequence: CDR1 SGHRS, CDR2 YFSETQ. With V trimmed by 3 bases and J by 9 bases, 9 bases remained unmatched. The CDR3 nucleotides read TGCGCCAGCAGCTCACAGCGGGAGGGCCCCCGTGAGCAGTTCTTC. It encodes CASSSQREGPREQFF. The full variable domain, rest sourced from reference TRBV5-1 and TRBJ2-1, is KAGVTQTPRYLIKTRGQQVTLSCSPISGHRSVSWYQQTPGQGLQFLFEYFSETQRNKGNFPGRFSGRQFSNSRSEMNVSTLELGDSALYLCASSSQREGPREQFFGPGTRLTVL.

The CDR3 DNA reads as TGTGCCAGCACATCTTCCTCCGGAGCTGCGGTTTCTTTCTTT. It specifies CASTSSSGAAVSFF. The chain uses TRBV5-6 and TRBJ1-1, with unresolved D. The length of the CDR3 is 14 residues. V dropped 6 bases and J dropped 12 bases, with 24 bases sitting between them. Germline-derived CDR1 and CDR2 are SGHDT and YYEEEE.

V is TRBV2 and J is TRBJ2-3, with a tentative D call TRBD2 (5 bases). Trimming pared 4 bases from V and 8 bases from J, leaving 13 bases between. This CDR3 comprises 13 residues. Per the germline V gene, CDR1 is SNHLY and CDR2 is FYNNEI. Here the CDR3 DNA reads TGTGCCAGCAGTGTTTCGGAGGTCGGTACGCAGTATTTT. It yields the protein CASSVSEVGTQYF. Based on the CDR3 plus reference TRBV2 and TRBJ2-3, the full variable domain is EPEVTQTPSHQVTQMGQEVILRCVPISNHLYFYWYRQILGQKVEFLVSFYNNEISEKSEIFDDQFSVERPDGSNFTLKIRSTKLEDSAMYFCASSVSEVGTQYFGPGTRLTVL.

This chain uses TRBV6-1 with TRBJ2-7; TRBD2 matches 8 bases. The CDR3 totals 14 residues. Trimming took 8 bases from V and 3 from J; bases not matched to a gene: 9. Germline V gene data show CDR1 as MNHNS and CDR2 as SASEGT. The CDR3, as DNA: TGTGCCAGCTGTCGGGTCGGGGGGGTCTACGAGCAGTACTTC. This gives the protein CASCRVGGVYEQYF.

The V call is TRBV7-8, the J call TRBJ2-7; TRBD2 aligns across 7 bases. In germline, CDR1 is SGHVS, CDR2 FQNEAQ. This CDR3 is built from 15 residues. V trimming: 3 bases; J trimming: 0 bases; junction bases outside the gene matches: 5. Here the CDR3 reads CASSFPGLLSYEQYF. CDR3 coding DNA: TGTGCCAGCAGCTTTCCGGGACTACTCTCCTACGAGCAGTACTTC.

The J gene is TRBJ1-3, the V gene TRBV30; perhaps TRBD1 as D (6 bases). V lost 0 bases and J lost 16, with 16 bases in between. The CDR3 runs to 12 residues. Germline V gene data show CDR1 as GTSNPN and CDR2 as SVGIG (reference sequence). The CDR3, as DNA: TGTGCCTGGAGTGTACCCGGACAGCCCGGCTATTTT. It codes for CAWSVPGQPGYF.

The rearrangement joins TRBV5-1 to TRBJ1-4; 7 positions agree with TRBD1. The CDR3 totals 15 residues. The germline gives CDR1 SGHRS, CDR2 YFSETQ. V was clipped by 1 base and J by 8 bases; unmatched bases: 8. The CDR3 DNA follows: TGCGCCAGCAGCTTGTTAGTTCAGGGGGACGAAAAACTGTTTTTT. Its translation: CASSLLVQGDEKLFF.

The DNA for the CDR3 is TGTGCCAGCAGTCTAAATGTTGGGGCCGGAGATGGCTACACCTTC. Amino acids: CASSLNVGAGDGYTF. V gene TRBV28 combines with J gene TRBJ1-2; D might be TRBD1 (5 bases). With 5 bases removed from V and 6 bases from J, the gap between germline ends came to 19 bases. The CDR3 sequence is 15 residues long. CDR1 MDHEN and CDR2 SYDVKM come from the germline V gene.

V gene TRBV20-1 combines with J gene TRBJ1-2; the D is unclear. V was shortened by 6 bases and J by 6 bases, with 11 bases between the two germline ends. The CDR3 is 11 residues long. Germline V lookup: CDR1 DFQATT, CDR2 SNEGSKA (reference sequence). CDR3 bases: TGCAGTGCACCCTGGGCGAATGGCTACACCTTC. Protein sequence: CSAPWANGYTF.